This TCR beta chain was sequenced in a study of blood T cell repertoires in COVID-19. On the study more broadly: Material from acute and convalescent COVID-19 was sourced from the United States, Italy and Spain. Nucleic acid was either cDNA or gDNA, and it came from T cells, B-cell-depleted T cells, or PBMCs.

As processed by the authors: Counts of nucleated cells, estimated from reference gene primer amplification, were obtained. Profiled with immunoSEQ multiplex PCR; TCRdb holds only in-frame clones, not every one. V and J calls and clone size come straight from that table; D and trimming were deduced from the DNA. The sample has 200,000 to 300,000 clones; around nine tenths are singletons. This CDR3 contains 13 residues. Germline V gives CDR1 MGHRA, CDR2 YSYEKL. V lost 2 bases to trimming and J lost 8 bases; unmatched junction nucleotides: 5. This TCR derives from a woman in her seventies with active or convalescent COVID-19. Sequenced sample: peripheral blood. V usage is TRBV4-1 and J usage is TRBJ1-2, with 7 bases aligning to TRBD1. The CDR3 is CASSQPQDRGYTF. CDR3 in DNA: TGCGCCAGCAGCCAACCCCAGGACAGGGGCTACACCTTC.